Below, one TCR beta chain is given with its context. Its antigen is not known. Graves' hyperthyroidism was deemed stable given no ophthalmopathy progression within 18 months. Every diagnosis used clinical symptoms, serum thyroxine and TRAb, thyroid ultrasound and orbital computed tomography. The sample comes from a study of T cells in Graves' hyperthyroidism and ophthalmopathy. Whole-study findings and limits: Among thyroid clonotypes expanded above 0.001, most also appeared in blood. Model-based prediction identified ophthalmopathy a median 6.5 months prior to its onset.

The investigators amplified TCR beta CDR3 regions from RNA transcripts. Primed by the HTBI set, a first-round RT-PCR was run on the TCR CDR3. TCRdb recomputed calls from the multiplex PCR reads with MiXCR, one row per CDR3 protein. The sample holds a few hundred thousand distinct CDR3 sequences; roughly 46% are singletons and the top ten take around 8%. The germline V gene encodes CDR1 SGDLS and CDR2 YYNGEE. V shed 3 bases and J shed 4 bases, with 16 bases lying between them. This CDR3 has 15 residues. The gene calls are TRBV9 and TRBJ1-2; D may be TRBD1 (6 bases). The sample taken for sequencing was peripheral blood or thyroid tissue (not recorded which). The clonotype originates from a woman aged 18-29 years with Graves' hyperthyroidism. Written as DNA, the CDR3 is TGTGCCAGCAGCGCCAACAGGGAGGCTAGCTATGGCTACACCTTC. Amino acid sequence: CASSANREASYGYTF.